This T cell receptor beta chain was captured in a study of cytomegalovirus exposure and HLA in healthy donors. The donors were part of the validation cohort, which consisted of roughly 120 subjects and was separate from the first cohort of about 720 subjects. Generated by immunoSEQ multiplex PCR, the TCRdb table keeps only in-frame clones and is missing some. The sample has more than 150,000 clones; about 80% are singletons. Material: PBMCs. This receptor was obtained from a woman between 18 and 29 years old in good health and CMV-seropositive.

CDR3 protein: CASSLAGYSPLHF. The CDR3 DNA follows: TGCGCCAGCAGCTTAGCCGGGTATTCACCCCTCCACTTT. This chain uses TRBV5-1 with TRBJ1-6; D is unresolved. Germline V lookup: CDR1 SGHRS, CDR2 YFSETQ. Trimming took off 2 bases at V and 8 bases at J, with 8 bases between the two ends. There are 13 residues in the CDR3.